The rows below give T cell receptor beta chains drawn from one sample of a study of T cell repertoires in cytomegalovirus infection. Their target antigens are unknown. TCRdb used MiXCR to reprocess the reads, holding one entry per CDR3 protein. The sample lists about 350,000 distinct CDR3 sequences, about 35% occurring once. Sequencing used cultured PBMCs, obtained from culture after CMV antigen stimulation. The source is a human donor in good health (CMV status not recorded). Some clones in this sample may be carry-over from other donors' samples. Both conserved end residues are part of each CDR3. The D gene is left open where the match is weak. Size tells how often a clone was seen (once, few, many) or the class of an expanded clone, and some rows leave it out.

v_call	d_call	j_call	clone_size	cdr3_nt	cdr3_aa
TRBV7-2	.	TRBJ1-4	few	TGTGCCAGCAGCTTATTCGGGAGAGCAACTAATGAAAAACTGTTTTTT	CASSLFGRATNEKLFF
TRBV29-1	TRBD1	TRBJ2-1	once	TGCAGCGTAGAGGAGACAGGGGGTTACAATGAGCAGTTCTTC	CSVEETGGYNEQFF
TRBV19	.	TRBJ1-1	.	TGTGCCAGTAGCCCTAGGGGGGTCGGGGCTGAAGCTTTCTTT	CASSPRGVGAEAFF
TRBV12-3/TRBV12-4	.	TRBJ1-2	.	TGTGCCAGCAGTAAGAGTGGGACAACTAACTATGGCTACACCTTC	CASSKSGTTNYGYTF
TRBV9	TRBD2	TRBJ2-1	.	TGTGCCAGCAGCGTAGAGAGCGGGATCGATGAGCAGTTCTTC	CASSVESGIDEQFF
TRBV28	TRBD1	TRBJ1-2	few	TGTGCCAGCAGGTCCGGGACAGGGGCCTATGGCTACACCTTC	CASRSGTGAYGYTF
TRBV29-1	.	TRBJ2-7	.	TGCAGCGCCCGATCGAGAGGGGCCACCTACGAGCAGTACTTC	CSARSRGATYEQYF
TRBV7-2	.	TRBJ2-1	many	TGTGCCAGCAGCTTATACGGGAGCCACTACAATGAGCAGTTCTTC	CASSLYGSHYNEQFF
TRBV15	TRBD2	TRBJ2-5	few	TGTGCCACCAGCAGAGAGGCAGCGGGAGGCCCAGAGACCCAGTACTTC	CATSREAAGGPETQYF
TRBV5-1	.	TRBJ2-3	few	TGCGCCAGCAGCCCACAGGGAAATACGCAGTATTTT	CASSPQGNTQYF